This record looks at one T cell receptor (beta chain) sequence and its context. Its antigen is not known. This sample is drawn from a study of neoadjuvant nivolumab and ipilimumab in lung cancer. The table came from immunoSEQ multiplex PCR; TCRdb's copy has only in-frame clones and leaves some out. The sample contains about 38,000 clones, roughly 87% of which appear only once. Regarding the study as a whole: TCR richness and clonality were higher in tumors than adjacent uninvolved lung.

V was cut by 6 bases and J by 2 bases, with 15 bases left in between. The CDR3 spans 15 residues. Germline V gene lookup returns CDR1 MNHEY and CDR2 SMNVEV (reference sequence). This TCR derives from an adult with non-small cell lung cancer. The source material was peripheral blood, sampled before neoadjuvant nivolumab, alone or with ipilimumab. This chain joins TRBV27 and TRBJ2-3; D is perhaps TRBD2 (5 bases). The CDR3, as DNA: TGTGCCAGCAGAGGATCGAGCGGAAACACAGATACGCAGTATTTT. Translated: CASRGSSGNTDTQYF.